This record looks at one T cell receptor (beta chain) sequence and its context. What it binds is unknown. This entry belongs to a study of T-cell memory formation after mild COVID-19. Whole-study context: TCR clusters were largely donor specific.

Amplification by 5'RACE using constant-segment primers produced TCR alpha and TCR beta cDNA libraries that carried sample barcodes and UMIs. TCRdb recomputed calls from the 5' RACE reads with MiXCR, one row per CDR3 protein. The sample has tens of thousands of distinct CDR3 sequences; 16% are singletons. Findings and caveats of the study: Certain responding clones were present in pre-infection memory, suggesting participation of cross-reactive memory. Contracting clones from day 15 to 85 had balanced CD4/CD8; later expanders favoured CD4+.

The CDR3 sequence is 13 residues long. Trimming took 0 bases from V and 6 from J, leaving 8 bases between them. Germline-derived CDR1 and CDR2 are LGHNA and YNFKEQ. Sequenced input: PBMCs or a T cell subset sorted from them (not recorded which). This sequence originates from an adult woman who had mild COVID-19 (a few samples of this study predate the infection). Cell type and time point are not known. The J gene is TRBJ1-2, the V gene TRBV4-2; D gene uncertain. The CDR3 sequence: CASSQDRVNGYTF. The CDR3 coding sequence is TGTGCCAGCAGCCAAGATCGGGTTAATGGCTACACCTTC.